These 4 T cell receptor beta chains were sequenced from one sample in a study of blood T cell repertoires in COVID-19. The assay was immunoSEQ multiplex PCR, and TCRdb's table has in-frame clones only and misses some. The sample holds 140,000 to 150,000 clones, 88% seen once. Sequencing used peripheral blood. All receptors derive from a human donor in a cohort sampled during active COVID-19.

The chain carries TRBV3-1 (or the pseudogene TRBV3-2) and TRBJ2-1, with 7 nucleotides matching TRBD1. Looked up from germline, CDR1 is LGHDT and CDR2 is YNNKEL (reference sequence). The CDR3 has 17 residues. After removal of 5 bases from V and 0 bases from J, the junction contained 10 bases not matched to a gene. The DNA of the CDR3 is TGTGCCAGCAGCTTCCCATCCAGGGGGAGCTCCTACAATGAGCAGTTCTTC. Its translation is CASSFPSRGSSYNEQFF.

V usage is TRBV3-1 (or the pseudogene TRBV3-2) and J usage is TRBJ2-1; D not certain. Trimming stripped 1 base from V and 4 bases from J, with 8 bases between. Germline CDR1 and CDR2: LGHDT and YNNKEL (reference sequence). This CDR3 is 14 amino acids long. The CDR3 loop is CASSQGLRYNEQFF. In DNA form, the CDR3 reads TGTGCCAGCAGCCAAGGACTGAGGTACAATGAGCAGTTCTTC.

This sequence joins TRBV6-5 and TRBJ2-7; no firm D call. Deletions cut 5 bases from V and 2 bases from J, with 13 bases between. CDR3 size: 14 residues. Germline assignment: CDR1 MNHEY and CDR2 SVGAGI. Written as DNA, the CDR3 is TGTGCCAGCAGTCAGACTGCGGATACCTACGAGCAGTACTTC. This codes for CASSQTADTYEQYF.

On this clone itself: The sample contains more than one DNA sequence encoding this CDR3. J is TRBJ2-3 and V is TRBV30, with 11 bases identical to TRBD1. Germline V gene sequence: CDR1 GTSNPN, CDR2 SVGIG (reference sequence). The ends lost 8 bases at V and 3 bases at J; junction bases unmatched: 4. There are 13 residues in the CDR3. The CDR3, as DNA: TGTGCCACCCGGGACAGGGGGACAGATACGCAGTATTTT. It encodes CATRDRGTDTQYF.